This T cell receptor beta chain was obtained from a study of PD-1 blockade in classical Hodgkin lymphoma. Study information: Every 2 weeks, patients got 3 mg/kg intravenous nivolumab.

Notes on this clone: Its matching antigen is unknown. Other DNA sequences in the same sample also yield this CDR3.

The data were produced by immunoSEQ multiplex PCR, yet TCRdb's version contains in-frame clones alone and is incomplete. The sample contains 50,000 to 65,000 clones, 85% to 90% of which appear only once. Following autologous stem cell transplantation, relapse occurred in every patient, and exposure to brentuximab vedotin varied. Study-wide results and caveats: Partial responders and progressors had significantly lower baseline TCR diversity. CD4+ TCR diversity, unlike CD8+, rose significantly by C4D1.

The CDR3 covers 14 residues. V shed 4 bases, J shed 4 bases, and the junction held 3 bases outside the gene matches. Germline V CDR1 and CDR2: SGHRS, YFSETQ. The chain carries TRBV5-1 and TRBJ2-5, with 11 bases that match TRBD1. Specimen: peripheral blood mononuclear cells (PBMCs), collected before the second cycle of nivolumab. This clonotype was sampled from a human donor with classical Hodgkin lymphoma. CDR3 nucleotide sequence: TGCGCCAGCAGCGGACAGGGGGCTCGAGAGACCCAGTACTTC. It specifies CASSGQGARETQYF.